This T cell receptor (beta chain) was obtained from a study of identical twins. Overall study results and limits: Twin pairs had excess sharing that was weaker in beta out-of-frame sequences. Out-of-frame alpha sequences shared by twins were enriched for low generation probability. Its conclusions, products of cross-sectional statistical analysis, did not come from following the same donors.

This CDR3 has 15 amino acids. Trimming cost V 3 bases and J 5 bases, with 13 bases left between them. Germline V gene sequence: CDR1 LNHDA, CDR2 SQIVND (reference sequence). TCRdb re-derived calls from the 5' RACE reads in MiXCR, one entry per CDR3 protein. Among 200,000 to 250,000 distinct CDR3 sequences, approximately 5.9% were seen once, and the ten largest hold 13% to 15%. Remarks on this clonotype: Its target is not known.

A further study also used this sample, focusing on T cells expressing NK-cell markers. Turning to that study: The study drew TCR beta repertoires from sorted CD3+CD56+NKG2C+, CD3+CD56+NKG2C- and CD3+CD56-NKG2C+ T cells.

Sequenced sample: CD8+ T cells sorted from blood. This TCR derives from a woman under 30 in good health. The J gene is TRBJ2-2, the V gene TRBV19; D not resolved. CDR3 residues: CASSMHGIATGELFF. The CDR3 nucleotides read TGTGCCAGTAGTATGCACGGAATTGCTACCGGGGAGCTGTTTTTT.